The sequence of this T cell receptor beta chain was determined in a study of cytomegalovirus exposure and HLA in healthy donors. Broader study findings: The study listed roughly 160 cytomegalovirus-associated TCR beta chains. The classifier reportedly diagnosed cytomegalovirus status with high sensitivity and specificity. Specific recognition of CMV antigens was confirmed in vitro for a few chains (all CMV-associated).

TCRdb's table, derived via immunoSEQ multiplex PCR, lists solely in-frame clones and lacks some. The sample includes more than 90,000 clones, about 91% seen only once; the top ten take 1.5% to 2%. CDR1 and CDR2 (germline): SNHLY, FYNNEI. The CDR3 is 15 amino acids. The ends were cut back, 6 bases at V and 3 bases at J, with 17 bases in the middle. The study drew the donors from its approximately 120-subject validation cohort, separate from the roughly 670-subject first cohort. For this clone: Its specificity is unknown.

This receptor was taken from a man aged 18 to 30 in good health and CMV-seronegative. What was sequenced was PBMCs. The chain is built from TRBV2 and TRBJ1-2; perhaps TRBD1 as D (6 bases). DNA for the CDR3: TGTGCCAGCAGCATAAGACAGGTTGTCCACTATGGCTACACCTTC. Translation gives CASSIRQVVHYGYTF.